One and the same sample provided the 23 T cell receptor beta chains below, sequenced in a study of PD-L1 blockade in urothelial cancer. The time point denotes: pretreatment peripheral blood. The table came from immunoSEQ multiplex PCR; TCRdb's copy has only in-frame clones and leaves some out. The sample records 85,000 to 90,000 clones, approximately 87% being singletons. The material was PBMCs, obtained around atezolizumab (anti-PD-L1) treatment. Receptor source: a man aged 60-69 years with urothelial cancer.

The V call is TRBV18, the J call TRBJ2-7, with D perhaps TRBD1 (5 bases). CDR1 KGHSH and CDR2 LQKENI come from the germline V gene. Trimming shortened V by 3 bases and J by 3 bases, and 9 bases separated the two germline ends. CDR3 length: 13 residues. The DNA for the CDR3 is TGTGCCAGCTCACCTGACAGTGTCTACGAGCAGTACTTC. Translated, it gives CASSPDSVYEQYF.

This chain links TRBV18 with TRBJ1-5; D is perhaps TRBD1 (5 bases). V was clipped by 3 bases and J by 5 bases, with 8 bases between them. Germline assignment: CDR1 KGHSH and CDR2 LQKENI. This CDR3 is built from 13 residues. Written as DNA, the CDR3 is TGTGCCAGCTCACCCAGGGAAGATCAGCCCCAGCATTTT. This codes for CASSPREDQPQHF.

The V gene is TRBV6-6, the J gene TRBJ1-5; 10 bases line up with TRBD1. Germline V gene lookup returns CDR1 MNHNY and CDR2 SVGAGI (reference sequence). V shed 5 bases and J 5 bases; nucleotides not matched to a gene: 3. The CDR3 is 14 residues long. As DNA, the CDR3 is TGTGCCAGCAGTGGACAGGGGGTTCATCAGCCCCAGCATTTT. Protein: CASSGQGVHQPQHF.

This sequence joins TRBV7-2 and TRBJ2-3, with D unresolved. V was shortened by 8 bases and J by 2 bases, with 14 bases between the two germline ends. Germline CDR1 SGHTA, CDR2 FQGNSA. This CDR3 has 14 amino acids. The CDR3 protein is CASSSSAITDTQYF. Here the CDR3 DNA reads TGTGCCAGCTCGAGCAGCGCGATCACAGATACGCAGTATTTT. The whole variable domain, filled in from reference TRBV7-2 and TRBJ2-3, reads GAGVSQSPSNKVTEKGKDVELRCDPISGHTALYWYRQSLGQGLEFLIYFQGNSAPDKSGLPSDRFSAERTGGSVSTLTIQRTQQEDSAVYLCASSSSAITDTQYFGPGTRLTVL.

In its sample, this clone was seen once. V is TRBV7-2 and J is TRBJ2-3; 8 nucleotides line up with TRBD1. The germline V gene encodes CDR1 SGHTA and CDR2 FQGNSA. The CDR3 extends over 18 amino acids. The V gene end was trimmed by 3 bases and the J gene end by 6 bases; junction bases not matched to a gene: 17. The CDR3 is CASSLAGGGYGKGDTQYF. DNA for the CDR3: TGTGCCAGCAGCTTGGCAGGGGGCGGGTACGGAAAGGGGGATACGCAGTATTTT.

This clone was seen just once. This chain joins TRBV5-5 and TRBJ2-2; D remains ambiguous. Trimming removed 2 bases from V and 4 bases from J, with 12 bases in between. The germline V gene encodes CDR1 SGHKS and CDR2 YYEKEE (reference sequence). The CDR3 spans 15 residues. CDR3 sequence: CASSFSNGVTGELFF. In nucleotides, the CDR3 is TGTGCCAGCAGCTTCTCTAATGGAGTCACCGGGGAGCTGTTTTTT.

This sequence joins TRBV5-1 and TRBJ2-6; 8 bases fit TRBD1. The trim removed 4 bases at V and 17 bases at J, leaving 8 bases unmatched. This CDR3 has 12 residues. Germline V CDR1 and CDR2: SGHRS, YFSETQ. The CDR3 loop reads CASSPDRGILTF. CDR3 nucleotide sequence: TGCGCCAGCAGCCCCGACAGGGGTATCTTGACTTTC. The whole variable domain, filled in from reference TRBV5-1 and TRBJ2-6, reads KAGVTQTPRYLIKTRGQQVTLSCSPISGHRSVSWYQQTPGQGLQFLFEYFSETQRNKGNFPGRFSGRQFSNSRSEMNVSTLELGDSALYLCASSPDRGILTFGAGSRLTVL.

Only a few counts were recorded for this clone. The J gene is TRBJ2-1, the V gene TRBV19; 7 positions agree with TRBD2. The CDR3 contains 14 residues. From germline, CDR1 is LNHDA and CDR2 SQIVND (reference sequence). Losses at the gene ends were 5 bases for V and 4 bases for J; bases not matched to a gene: 5. The CDR3 nucleotides are TGTGCCAGTAGTTCTGTAGCGGGTTACAATGAGCAGTTCTTC. This gives the protein CASSSVAGYNEQFF.

The CDR3 reads CAISAGRDRHSYEQYF. The CDR3 DNA reads as TGTGCCATCAGTGCGGGCCGGGACAGACACTCCTACGAGCAGTACTTC. This rearrangement joins TRBV10-3 to TRBJ2-7, with 7 bases that match TRBD1. Per germline, CDR1 ENHRY and CDR2 SYGVKD. J lost 0 bases, V lost 4 bases, and 9 bases had no gene match. The CDR3 consists of 16 residues.

The chain recombines TRBV7-8 with TRBJ1-2; tentatively, D is TRBD1 (5 bases). The CDR3 loop spans 13 amino acids. Germline V gene data show CDR1 as SGHVS and CDR2 as FQNEAQ. Trimming left V 5 bases short and J 5 bases short, with 12 bases between. The CDR3 reads CASSQAGLYGYTF. The CDR3 region has the DNA TGTGCCAGCAGCCAGGCGGGACTGTATGGCTACACCTTC.

The chain has TRBV27 and TRBJ1-1; TRBD1 agrees at 9 bases. The CDR3 is 15 residues long. V lost 7 bases, J lost 5 bases, and 11 bases stayed unmatched. Germline CDR1 and CDR2: MNHEY and SMNVEV (reference sequence). This CDR3 reads CASKAGTGWGTEAFF. CDR3 DNA sequence: TGTGCCAGCAAGGCCGGGACAGGGTGGGGGACTGAAGCTTTCTTT.

The chain joins TRBV7-3 to TRBJ2-1, with 11 bases identical to TRBD1. Germline CDR1 and CDR2: SGHTA and FQGTGA. The CDR3 length is 17 residues. V dropped 6 bases and J dropped 7; count of bases not matched to a gene: 14. Written as DNA, the CDR3 is TGTGCCAGCAGTTATAGATTTGGGACAGGGGGTTTGAATGAGCAGTTCTTC. It translates to CASSYRFGTGGLNEQFF.

V gene TRBV6-5 combines with J gene TRBJ2-5, with TRBD1 matching over 8 bases. The J segment lost 3 bases and the V segment lost 0 bases, leaving 3 bases of the junction unmatched. Germline V CDR1 and CDR2: MNHEY, SVGAGI. This CDR3 is built from 15 residues. The CDR3 region has the DNA TGTGCCAGCAGTTACTCCTACAGGGGGAAAGAGACCCAGTACTTC. Translated: CASSYSYRGKETQYF.

The chain carries TRBV28 and TRBJ2-7; 13 nucleotides agree with TRBD2. Germline V gene lookup returns CDR1 MDHEN and CDR2 SYDVKM. The CDR3 consists of 15 residues. V shed 3 bases, J shed 5 bases, and the junction held 4 bases outside the gene matches. CDR3 protein: CASSLGLAGLNEQYF. The CDR3 nucleotides read TGTGCCAGCAGTTTGGGACTAGCGGGACTAAACGAGCAGTACTTC.

This clone was seen just once. The chain links TRBV6-5 to TRBJ1-4, with D unresolved. Germline V gene sequence: CDR1 MNHEY, CDR2 SVGAGI. The CDR3 has 15 residues. Trimming pared 0 bases from V and 8 bases from J, leaving 13 bases between. The CDR3 loop is CASSYSRAVGEKLFF. CDR3 sequence (DNA): TGTGCCAGCAGTTACTCGAGGGCAGTGGGCGAAAAACTGTTTTTT.

The chain couples TRBV29-1 to TRBJ2-5; D gene unclear. CDR1 is SQVTM, CDR2 ANQGSEA, per germline. V dropped 4 bases and J dropped 3 bases, with 15 bases sitting between them. The CDR3 sequence is 14 residues long. CDR3 protein: CSVVNVRSKETQYF. DNA of the CDR3: TGCAGCGTTGTGAATGTGAGGAGTAAAGAGACCCAGTACTTC.

The CDR3 DNA sequence: TGTGCCAGCTCACCTTCTCTAGCGGGAAACACCGGGGAGCTGTTTTTT. As protein: CASSPSLAGNTGELFF. The gene calls are TRBV18 and TRBJ2-2; 9 nucleotides match TRBD2. This CDR3 has 16 residues. Germline V gene data show CDR1 as KGHSH and CDR2 as LQKENI. V shed 3 bases, J shed 2 bases, and the junction held 4 bases outside the gene matches.

The chain joins TRBV9 to TRBJ2-1; TRBD2 matches at 12 bases. The CDR3 contains 17 residues. Losses at the gene ends were 0 bases for V and 5 bases for J; bases not matched to a gene: 6. The germline V gene encodes CDR1 SGDLS and CDR2 YYNGEE. The CDR3 sequence: CASSVEVGLAGDNEQFF. Written as DNA, the CDR3 is TGTGCCAGCAGCGTAGAGGTGGGACTAGCGGGTGACAATGAGCAGTTCTTC.

Only a few counts were recorded for this clone. The chain is built from TRBV30 and TRBJ2-1; no clear D. Germline CDR1 reads GTSNPN; CDR2 reads SVGIG (reference sequence). With 7 bases removed from V and 12 bases from J, the gap between germline ends came to 16 bases. The CDR3 is made up of 11 amino acids. The CDR3 reads CAFTPRDSQFF. CDR3 nucleotide sequence: TGTGCCTTCACCCCGCGAGATTCGCAGTTCTTC.

V is TRBV9 and J is TRBJ2-2; a possible D gene is TRBD2 (7 bases). The germline V gene has CDR1 SGDLS and CDR2 YYNGEE. This CDR3 is built from 18 residues. V dropped 6 bases and J dropped 4 bases, with 25 bases sitting between them. CDR3 in DNA: TGTGCCAGCACCTTAGGGGGGGCTGCAGTCTCGGTCACCGGGGAGCTGTTTTTT. It codes for CASTLGGAAVSVTGELFF. The full variable domain, with the rest looked up from reference TRBV9 and TRBJ2-2, is DSGVTQTPKHLITATGQRVTLRCSPRSGDLSVYWYQQSLDQGLQFLIQYYNGEERAKGNILERFSAQQFPDLHSELNLSSLELGDSALYFCASTLGGAAVSVTGELFFGEGSRLTVL.

This chain connects TRBV28 to TRBJ1-1; a weak D match, TRBD1 (6 bases). Germline CDR1 is MDHEN and CDR2 is SYDVKM. V was pared by 6 bases and J by 4 bases, with 18 bases between. The CDR3 contains 15 residues. The CDR3 nucleotides read TGTGCCAGCAGCCTAGGGGGGGGCAAGAGCACTGAAGCTTTCTTT. This codes for CASSLGGGKSTEAFF.

This rearrangement joins TRBV13 to TRBJ1-1, with unresolved D. Trimming stripped 3 bases from V and 1 base from J, with 15 bases between. CDR3 length: 16 residues. Germline V gene data show CDR1 as PRHDT and CDR2 as FYEKMQ (reference sequence). Here the CDR3 DNA reads TGTGCCAGCAGCTTCGAGATGAAACGACAGAACACTGAAGCTTTCTTT. Translated, it gives CASSFEMKRQNTEAFF.

The chain links TRBV10-2 to TRBJ1-1; D is uncertain. V shed 4 bases and J shed 5 bases, with 11 bases lying between them. The CDR3 runs to 13 residues. From germline, CDR1 is WSHSY and CDR2 SAAADI. CDR3 amino acids: CASSVDGGTEAFF. In DNA, the CDR3 is TGCGCCAGCAGTGTTGACGGCGGGACTGAAGCTTTCTTT.